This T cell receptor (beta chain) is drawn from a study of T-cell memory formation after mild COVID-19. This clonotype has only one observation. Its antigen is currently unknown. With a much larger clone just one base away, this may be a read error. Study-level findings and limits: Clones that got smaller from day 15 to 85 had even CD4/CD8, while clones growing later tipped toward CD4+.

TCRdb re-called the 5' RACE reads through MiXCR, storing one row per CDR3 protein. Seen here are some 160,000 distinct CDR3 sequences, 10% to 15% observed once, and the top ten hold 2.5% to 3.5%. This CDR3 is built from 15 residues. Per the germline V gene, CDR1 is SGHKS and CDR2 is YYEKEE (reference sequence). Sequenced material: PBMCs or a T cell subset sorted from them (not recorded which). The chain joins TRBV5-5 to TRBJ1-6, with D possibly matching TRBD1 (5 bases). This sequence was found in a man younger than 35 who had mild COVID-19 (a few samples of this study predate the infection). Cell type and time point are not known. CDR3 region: CASSLPDQGSSPLNF. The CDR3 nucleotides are TGTGCCAGCAGCTTGCCTGACCAGGGTAGTTCACCCCTCAACTTT. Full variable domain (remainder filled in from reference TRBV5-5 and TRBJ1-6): DAGVTQSPTHLIKTRGQQVTLRCSPISGHKSVSWYQQVLGQGPQFIFQYYEKEERGRGNFPDRFSARQFPNYSSELNVNALLLGDSALYLCASSLPDQGSSPLNFGNGTRLTVT.